Following are 14 T cell receptor beta chains from one sample sequenced in a study of blood T cell repertoires in COVID-19. Only in-frame clones appear in the TCRdb table, and some are missing; sequencing was by immunoSEQ multiplex PCR. This sample has some 370,000 clones; around 87% occur once, and the top ten carry 10%. Sequenced sample: peripheral blood. These receptor sequences come from a woman aged 30 to 39 with COVID-19, enrolled during active disease.

This chain connects TRBV24-1 to TRBJ2-7, with 9 bases that match TRBD1. Germline assignment: CDR1 KGHDR and CDR2 SFDVKD. J gave up 4 bases and V 5 bases, and 2 bases lay outside the gene matches. CDR3 length equals 13 residues. CDR3 amino acids: CATSAGTGYEQYF. CDR3 in DNA: TGTGCCACCAGTGCAGGGACAGGGTACGAGCAGTACTTC.

The chain uses TRBV5-5 and TRBJ2-3; D perhaps matches TRBD1 (5 bases). V lost 0 bases, J lost 2 bases, and 10 bases lay in between. Germline loops: CDR1 SGHKS, CDR2 YYEKEE (reference sequence). The CDR3 has 15 residues. The CDR3 DNA is TGTGCCAGCAGCTTGGTGCAGGGTTACACAGATACGCAGTATTTT. Translated, it gives CASSLVQGYTDTQYF.

This chain links TRBV24-1 with TRBJ2-7; the D gene is possibly TRBD1 (6 bases). V shed 4 bases and J shed 0 bases, with 15 bases lying between them. Germline V gives CDR1 KGHDR, CDR2 SFDVKD. The CDR3 is made up of 16 amino acids. The CDR3: CATSDPGGEGSYEQYF. The DNA of the CDR3 is TGTGCCACCAGTGACCCTGGGGGCGAGGGCTCCTACGAGCAGTACTTC.

The rearrangement links TRBV1 to TRBJ2-1; the tabulated D call, TRBD2, remains unverified against the DNA. TRBV1 is a recognized pseudogene. The CDR3 covers 16 residues. The CDR3 nucleotides are TGCACCAGCAGCCAGGCCTTCTCGGGTCCCGGTACTGAGCAGTTCTTC. It is translated as CTSSQAFSGPGTEQFF.

The CDR3 sequence is CASSLSGNSYNEQFF. CDR3 nucleotides: TGTGCCAGCAGCTTAAGCGGGAACTCCTACAATGAGCAGTTCTTC. This chain uses TRBV5-5 with TRBJ2-1; 7 bases fit TRBD2. The germline CDR1 and CDR2 sequences are SGHKS and YYEKEE (reference sequence). The CDR3 is 15 residues long. J lost 0 bases, V lost 2 bases, and 2 bases had no gene match. Filled out from reference TRBV5-5 and TRBJ2-1, the complete variable domain reads DAGVTQSPTHLIKTRGQQVTLRCSPISGHKSVSWYQQVLGQGPQFIFQYYEKEERGRGNFPDRFSARQFPNYSSELNVNALLLGDSALYLCASSLSGNSYNEQFFGPGTRLTVL.

The CDR3 region is CAITGDSLYEQYF. CDR3 DNA sequence: TGTGCCATCACGGGGGACAGCCTTTACGAGCAGTACTTC. The rearrangement joins TRBV10-3 to TRBJ2-7, with D tentatively TRBD1 (7 bases). V dropped 7 bases and J dropped 4 bases, with 14 bases sitting between them. The CDR3 has 13 residues. Germline V lookup: CDR1 ENHRY, CDR2 SYGVKD.

This clone was observed a single time. The chain has TRBV5-6 and TRBJ1-2; TRBD1 might be the D (6 bases). CDR1 is SGHDT and CDR2 is YYEEEE in the germline V gene. Trimming took off 2 bases at V and 0 bases at J, with 14 bases between the two ends. The CDR3 consists of 16 residues. DNA of the CDR3: TGTGCCAGCAGCTTTGGGGACACCTGGTCTAACTATGGCTACACCTTC. It translates to CASSFGDTWSNYGYTF.

This chain links TRBV28 with TRBJ1-1; D gene ambiguous. This CDR3 region has 14 residues. CDR1 is MDHEN and CDR2 is SYDVKM in the germline V gene. V lost 5 bases to trimming and J lost 1 base, with 11 bases between them. The CDR3 bases are TGTGCCAGCAGTATCGCAGGTCAGAACACTGAAGCTTTCTTT. Amino acids: CASSIAGQNTEAFF.

This clone turned up a few times. CDR3 amino acids: CASSRRLGRAHGEQFF. The CDR3 DNA reads TGTGCCAGCAGCCGTCGGCTCGGCAGGGCACATGGTGAGCAGTTCTTC. The J gene is TRBJ2-1, the V gene TRBV7-2; D is perhaps TRBD1 (5 bases). Looked up from germline, CDR1 is SGHTA and CDR2 is FQGNSA. Trimming cost V 5 bases and J 9 bases, with 23 bases left between them. The CDR3 spans 16 residues.

The DNA for the CDR3 is TGTGCCAGTAGTAAGACCCGGGGACAGCGGTCAAAGTACGAGCAGTACTTC. Translating it yields CASSKTRGQRSKYEQYF. The chain couples TRBV19 to TRBJ2-7; TRBD1 matches 7 bases. Germline values: CDR1 LNHDA, CDR2 SQIVND (reference sequence). The CDR3 runs to 17 residues. The J segment lost 4 bases and the V segment lost 4 bases, leaving 16 bases of the junction unmatched.

The V and J genes are TRBV7-9 and TRBJ2-7, with D tentatively TRBD2 (6 bases). V was pared by 3 bases and J by 7 bases, with 10 bases between. CDR1 is SEHNR, CDR2 FQNEAQ, per germline (reference sequence). The CDR3 is 12 amino acids. The DNA of the CDR3 is TGTGCCAGCAGCTTTAATGGGGGGGAGCAGTACTTC. Its protein product is CASSFNGGEQYF.

The rearrangement uses TRBV30 and TRBJ2-7; D possibly corresponds to TRBD1 (5 bases). Deletions cut 4 bases from V and 2 bases from J, with 12 bases between. CDR1 and CDR2 from the germline V gene are GTSNPN and SVGIG (reference sequence). The CDR3 sequence is 13 residues long. CDR3 sequence reads: CAWKGVGPYEQYF. Here the CDR3 DNA reads TGTGCCTGGAAAGGGGTGGGGCCCTACGAGCAGTACTTC.

The chain employs TRBV5-1 and TRBJ2-2; 7 bases are a match to TRBD2. The germline V gene encodes CDR1 SGHRS and CDR2 YFSETQ. The CDR3 runs to 16 residues. V dropped 3 bases and J dropped 4; count of bases not matched to a gene: 9. The CDR3 loop is CASSSSGVQRTGELFF. CDR3 nucleotide sequence: TGCGCCAGCAGCTCGAGCGGGGTTCAGCGCACCGGGGAGCTGTTTTTT.

V is TRBV28 and J is TRBJ1-1; 7 nucleotides match TRBD1. CDR1 and CDR2 (germline): MDHEN, SYDVKM. The CDR3 has 13 amino acids. V gave up 5 bases and J gave up 3 bases; unmatched junction bases: 3. The CDR3 coding sequence is TGTGCCAGCAGTACCACAGGGGACACTGAAGCTTTCTTT. This codes for CASSTTGDTEAFF.